The clone carrying this T cell receptor beta chain has only one observation. This specimen belongs to a study of blood T cell repertoires in COVID-19. Study-level background: Nucleic acid was either cDNA or gDNA, and it came from T cells, B-cell-depleted T cells, or PBMCs.

Germline lookup yields CDR1 SGHAT and CDR2 FQNNGV. The CDR3 runs to 16 residues. The V and J ends lost 1 base and 5 bases, in that order; junction bases with no gene match: 5. Authors' methods: How many nucleated cells were present was estimated from reference gene primer amplification. The repertoire was sequenced with immunoSEQ multiplex PCR; TCRdb's copy has only in-frame clones and lacks some. Clone size and V and J calls were adopted from that table, with D and trimming inferred from the DNA. Of roughly 260,000 clones listed, around 92% are singletons. The chain joins TRBV11-2 to TRBJ2-1, with 10 bases fitting TRBD1. The specimen sequenced was peripheral blood. This sequence was found in a person aged 18 to 35 with COVID-19, enrolled during active disease. CDR3 DNA sequence: TGTGCCAGCAGCTTAGTTGGGACAGGGGTGAACAATGAGCAGTTCTTC. Amino acid sequence: CASSLVGTGVNNEQFF.